The 10 T cell receptor beta chains presented below share a single source sample, sequenced in a study of glioma-infiltrating T cells after dendritic cell vaccination (TCRdb year 2016). Read against the paper, the sample's time point label means: after dendritic cell vaccination, including at tumor progression/relapse. The library was generated by the immunoSEQ multiplex PCR assay. Drawn from immuneACCESS, this table holds only the in-frame rearrangements with V and J called that TCRdb kept. Clones are partly lost; checked studies trace under half to an unresolved V gene and leave the rest unexplained. The sample table lists about 58,000 clones, around 85% of them with a count of one. The ten largest clonotypes hold 15% to 19% of the sample. The sample was blood, taken after dendritic cell vaccination. These receptors were obtained from a human donor with glioblastoma.

The rearrangement uses TRBV7-2 and TRBJ2-3; D is possibly TRBD1 (6 bases). V lost 1 base, J lost 5 bases, and 7 bases lay in between. CDR1 is SGHTA, CDR2 FQGNSA, per germline. This CDR3 spans 13 amino acids. The CDR3 sequence: CASSLGTVDTQYF. For the CDR3, the DNA is TGTGCCAGCAGCTTAGGGACAGTAGATACGCAGTATTTT.

This clone was seen just once. The V gene is TRBV6-6, the J gene TRBJ2-7; D gene uncertain. The V end lost 10 bases, the J end lost 5 bases, and 21 bases lay between the germline ends. CDR1 MNHNY and CDR2 SVGAGI come from the germline V gene (reference sequence). The CDR3 has 14 amino acids. This chain's CDR3 is CATLRSSLLDEQYF. The CDR3 DNA follows: TGTGCCACCTTACGGTCCTCTCTCCTGGACGAGCAGTACTTC.

The V gene is TRBV19, the J gene TRBJ2-2; 7 bases line up with TRBD1. This CDR3 spans 15 amino acids. With 3 bases clipped from V and 2 bases from J, the junction kept 3 bases outside the gene matches. Germline CDR1 LNHDA, CDR2 SQIVND (reference sequence). The CDR3 sequence: CASSIGTANTGELFF. Here the CDR3 DNA reads TGTGCCAGTAGTATCGGGACAGCAAACACCGGGGAGCTGTTTTTT.

The rearrangement uses TRBV30 and TRBJ1-3, with no clear D. CDR1 and CDR2 from the germline V gene are GTSNPN and SVGIG (reference sequence). V lost 1 base, J lost 1 base, and 11 bases lay in between. This CDR3 has 15 amino acids. CDR3 loop: CAWSGLMGSGNTIYF. The CDR3 region has the DNA TGTGCCTGGAGTGGACTGATGGGTTCTGGAAACACCATATATTTT.

Only a few counts were recorded for this clone. The genes are TRBV7-8 and TRBJ2-1; the match to TRBD1 covers 7 bases. The germline V gene has CDR1 SGHVS and CDR2 FQNEAQ. The CDR3 has 15 residues. J was trimmed by 2 bases and V by 2 bases; bases with no gene match: 3. CDR3 coding DNA: TGTGCCAGCAGCTTACTAGGGACAGCCTACAATGAGCAGTTCTTC. Translated: CASSLLGTAYNEQFF.

This CDR3 is CASTPGQGAGDTQYF. The CDR3, as DNA: TGTGCCAGCACACCGGGACAGGGGGCGGGTGATACGCAGTATTTT. V usage is TRBV7-9 and J usage is TRBJ2-3; 12 bases fit TRBD1. The CDR3 loop spans 15 amino acids. Germline lookup yields CDR1 SEHNR and CDR2 FQNEAQ (reference sequence). J lost 6 bases, V lost 7 bases, and 8 bases had no gene match.

The rearrangement links TRBV28 to TRBJ2-7; perhaps TRBD2 as D (6 bases). Germline V gene lookup returns CDR1 MDHEN and CDR2 SYDVKM. This CDR3 has 15 amino acids. The V gene lost 5 bases and the J gene lost 3 bases, with 17 bases spanning the gap. CDR3 DNA: TGTGCCAGCAGTACGGATAAGTGGGGGGTCTACGAGCAGTACTTC. This gives the protein CASSTDKWGVYEQYF. Together with reference TRBV28 and TRBJ2-7, the CDR3 gives the full variable domain: DVKVTQSSRYLVKRTGEKVFLECVQDMDHENMFWYRQDPGLGLRLIYFSYDVKMKEKGDIPEGYSVSREKKERFSLILESASTNQTSMYLCASSTDKWGVYEQYFGPGTRLTVT.

This chain connects TRBV6-5 to TRBJ2-5; possible D gene TRBD2, 5 bases. The J call may be in error: the DNA end matches TRBJ2-7 better. The CDR3 is made up of 13 amino acids. Germline V gene lookup returns CDR1 MNHEY and CDR2 SVGAGI. The CDR3 nucleotides are TGTGCCACAACGCCGGGGAAGGGCTACGAGCAGTACTTC. Translation gives CATTPGKGYEQYF.

V and J are TRBV2 and TRBJ2-6; D possibly corresponds to TRBD1 (5 bases). Germline V gives CDR1 SNHLY, CDR2 FYNNEI. There are 18 residues in the CDR3. V was cut by 6 bases and J by 0 bases, with 18 bases left in between. The CDR3 DNA reads as TGTGCCAGCAGGGGGCTGGAAGGGTTAGGCTCTGGGGCCAACGTCCTGACTTTC. It specifies CASRGLEGLGSGANVLTF.

The gene calls are TRBV5-4 and TRBJ2-6; no definite D call. CDR3 length: 16 residues. CDR1 and CDR2 (germline): SGHNT, YYREEE (reference sequence). V lost 0 bases, J lost 0 bases, and 7 bases lay in between. CDR3 sequence reads: CASSLGPNSGANVLTF. CDR3 bases: TGTGCCAGCAGCTTGGGGCCGAACTCTGGGGCCAACGTCCTGACTTTC.